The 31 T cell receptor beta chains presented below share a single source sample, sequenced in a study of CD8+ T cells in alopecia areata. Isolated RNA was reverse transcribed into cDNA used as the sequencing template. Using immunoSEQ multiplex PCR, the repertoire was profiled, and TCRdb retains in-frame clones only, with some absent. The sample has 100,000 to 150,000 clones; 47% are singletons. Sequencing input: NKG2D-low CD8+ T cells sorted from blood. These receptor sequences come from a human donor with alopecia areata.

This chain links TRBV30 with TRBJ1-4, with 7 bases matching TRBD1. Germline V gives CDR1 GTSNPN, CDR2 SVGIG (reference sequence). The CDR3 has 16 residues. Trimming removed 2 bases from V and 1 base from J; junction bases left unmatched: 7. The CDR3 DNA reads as TGTGCCTGGAGTCTCCCGAACAGGGGAACTAATGAAAAACTGTTTTTT. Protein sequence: CAWSLPNRGTNEKLFF.

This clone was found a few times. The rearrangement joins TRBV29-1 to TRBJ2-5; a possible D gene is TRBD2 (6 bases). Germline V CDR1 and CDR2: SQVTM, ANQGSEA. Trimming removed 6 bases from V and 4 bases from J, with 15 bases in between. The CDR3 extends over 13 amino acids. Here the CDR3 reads CSVLGGSVETQYF. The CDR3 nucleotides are TGCAGCGTCTTAGGAGGGAGTGTAGAGACCCAGTACTTC.

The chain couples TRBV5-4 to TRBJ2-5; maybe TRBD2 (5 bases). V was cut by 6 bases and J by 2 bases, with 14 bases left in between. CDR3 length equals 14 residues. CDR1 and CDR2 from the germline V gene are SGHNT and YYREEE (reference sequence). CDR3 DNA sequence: TGTGCCAGCACCTCCCCTGGACTTCAAGAGACCCAGTACTTC. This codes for CASTSPGLQETQYF.

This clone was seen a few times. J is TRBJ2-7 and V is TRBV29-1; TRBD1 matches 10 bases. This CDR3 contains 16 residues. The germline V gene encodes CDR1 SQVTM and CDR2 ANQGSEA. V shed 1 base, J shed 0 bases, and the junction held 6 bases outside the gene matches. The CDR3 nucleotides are TGCAGCGTTGAAGTGGAGGACAGGGGGTCCTCCTACGAGCAGTACTTC. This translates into CSVEVEDRGSSYEQYF.

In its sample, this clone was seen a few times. The CDR3 region is CSVESRTGYEQYF. CDR3 DNA: TGCAGCGTTGAATCCCGGACGGGCTACGAGCAGTACTTC. V gene TRBV29-1 combines with J gene TRBJ2-7; D gene unclear. V was trimmed by 2 bases and J by 3 bases, leaving 11 bases between them. Germline V gene sequence: CDR1 SQVTM, CDR2 ANQGSEA. The CDR3 totals 13 residues.

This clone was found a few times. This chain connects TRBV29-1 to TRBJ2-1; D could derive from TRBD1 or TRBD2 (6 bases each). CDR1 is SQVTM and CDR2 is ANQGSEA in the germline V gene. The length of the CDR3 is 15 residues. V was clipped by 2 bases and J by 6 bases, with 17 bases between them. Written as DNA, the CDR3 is TGCAGCGTTGAAATGGGCTACACGGGGGCCAATGAGCAGTTCTTC. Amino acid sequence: CSVEMGYTGANEQFF.

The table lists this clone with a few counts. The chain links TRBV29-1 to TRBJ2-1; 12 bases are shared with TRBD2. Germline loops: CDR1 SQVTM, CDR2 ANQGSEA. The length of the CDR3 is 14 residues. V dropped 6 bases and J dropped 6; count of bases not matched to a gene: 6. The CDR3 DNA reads TGCAGCGTGAGACTAGCGGGAGTATCCAATGAGCAGTTCTTC. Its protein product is CSVRLAGVSNEQFF.

The chain's CDR3 is CSVERGLGEAFF. CDR3 in DNA: TGCAGCGTTGAAAGGGGGCTCGGTGAAGCTTTCTTT. The V gene is TRBV29-1, the J gene TRBJ1-1, with TRBD1 matching over 7 bases. Germline V lookup: CDR1 SQVTM, CDR2 ANQGSEA. This CDR3 has 12 amino acids. After removal of 2 bases from V and 7 bases from J, the junction contained 4 bases not matched to a gene.

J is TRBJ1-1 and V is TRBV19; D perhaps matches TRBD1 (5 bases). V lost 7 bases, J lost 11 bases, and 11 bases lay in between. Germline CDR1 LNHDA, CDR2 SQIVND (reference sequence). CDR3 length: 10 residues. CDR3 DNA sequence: TGTGCCAGTATCATGAACAGGGCTTTCTTT. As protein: CASIMNRAFF.

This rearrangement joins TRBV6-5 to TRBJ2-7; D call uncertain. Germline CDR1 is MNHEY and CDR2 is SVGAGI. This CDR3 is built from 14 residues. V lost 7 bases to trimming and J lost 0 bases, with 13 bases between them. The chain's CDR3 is CASKPATTSYEQYF. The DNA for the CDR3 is TGTGCCAGCAAGCCGGCTACCACCTCCTACGAGCAGTACTTC.

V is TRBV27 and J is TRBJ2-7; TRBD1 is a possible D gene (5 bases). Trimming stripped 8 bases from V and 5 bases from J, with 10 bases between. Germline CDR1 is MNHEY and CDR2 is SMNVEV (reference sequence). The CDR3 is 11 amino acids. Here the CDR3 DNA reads TGTGCCAGCTCTAAGGGGAACGAGCAGTACTTC. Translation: CASSKGNEQYF.

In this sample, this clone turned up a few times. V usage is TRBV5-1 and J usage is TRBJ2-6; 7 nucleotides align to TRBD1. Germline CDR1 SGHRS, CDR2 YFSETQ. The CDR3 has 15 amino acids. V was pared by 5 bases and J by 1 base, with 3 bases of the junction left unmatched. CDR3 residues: CASRGTVSGANVLTF. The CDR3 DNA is TGCGCCAGCAGAGGGACAGTTTCTGGGGCCAACGTCCTGACTTTC.

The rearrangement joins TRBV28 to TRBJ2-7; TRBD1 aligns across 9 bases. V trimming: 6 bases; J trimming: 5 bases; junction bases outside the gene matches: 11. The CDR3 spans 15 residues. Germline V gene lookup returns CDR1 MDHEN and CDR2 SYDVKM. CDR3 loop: CASSLMGTGMDEQYF. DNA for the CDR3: TGTGCCAGCAGCTTAATGGGGACAGGGATGGACGAGCAGTACTTC.

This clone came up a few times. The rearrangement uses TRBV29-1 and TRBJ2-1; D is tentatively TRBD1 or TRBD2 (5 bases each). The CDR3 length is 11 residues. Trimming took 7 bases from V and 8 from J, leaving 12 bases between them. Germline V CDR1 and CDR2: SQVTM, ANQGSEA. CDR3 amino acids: CSGGETHEQFF. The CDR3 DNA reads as TGCAGCGGAGGGGAGACGCATGAGCAGTTCTTC.

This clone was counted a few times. CDR3 in DNA: TGCAGCGTCCGGAGAGGAACAGATACGCAGTATTTT. Translated, it gives CSVRRGTDTQYF. The chain has TRBV29-1 and TRBJ2-3; D unclear. Germline CDR1 is SQVTM and CDR2 is ANQGSEA. This CDR3 contains 12 residues. Trimming removed 6 bases from V and 3 bases from J, with 10 bases in between.

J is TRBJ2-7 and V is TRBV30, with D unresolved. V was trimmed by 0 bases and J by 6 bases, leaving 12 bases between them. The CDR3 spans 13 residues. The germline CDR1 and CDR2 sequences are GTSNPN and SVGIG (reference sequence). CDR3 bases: TGTGCCTGGAGTGTTGGGCCCACGAGCGAGCAGTACTTC. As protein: CAWSVGPTSEQYF.

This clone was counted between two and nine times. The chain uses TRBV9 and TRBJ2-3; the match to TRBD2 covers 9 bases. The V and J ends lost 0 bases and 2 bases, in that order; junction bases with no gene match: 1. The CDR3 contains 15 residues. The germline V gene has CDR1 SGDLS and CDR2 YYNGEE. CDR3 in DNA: TGTGCCAGCAGCGTAGGCGGGGGGGCCACAGATACGCAGTATTTT. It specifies CASSVGGGATDTQYF.

CDR3 in amino acids: CSVEVRVAEQFF. CDR3 sequence (DNA): TGCAGCGTTGAAGTAAGGGTTGCTGAGCAGTTCTTC. V and J are TRBV29-1 and TRBJ2-1, with D unclear. The length of the CDR3 is 12 residues. V was trimmed by 1 base and J by 9 bases, leaving 10 bases between them. Germline values: CDR1 SQVTM, CDR2 ANQGSEA.

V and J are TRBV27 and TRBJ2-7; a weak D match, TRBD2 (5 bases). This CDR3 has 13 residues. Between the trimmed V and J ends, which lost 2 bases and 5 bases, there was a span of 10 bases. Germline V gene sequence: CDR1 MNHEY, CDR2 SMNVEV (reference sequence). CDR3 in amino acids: CASSLNGNHEQYF. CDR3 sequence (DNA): TGTGCCAGCAGTTTAAACGGGAACCACGAGCAGTACTTC.

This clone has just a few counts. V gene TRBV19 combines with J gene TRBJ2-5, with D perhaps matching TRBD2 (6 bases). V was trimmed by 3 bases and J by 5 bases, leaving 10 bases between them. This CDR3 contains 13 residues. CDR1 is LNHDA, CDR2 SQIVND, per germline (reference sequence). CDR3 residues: CASSMAGTETQYF. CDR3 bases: TGTGCCAGTAGTATGGCGGGGACCGAGACCCAGTACTTC.

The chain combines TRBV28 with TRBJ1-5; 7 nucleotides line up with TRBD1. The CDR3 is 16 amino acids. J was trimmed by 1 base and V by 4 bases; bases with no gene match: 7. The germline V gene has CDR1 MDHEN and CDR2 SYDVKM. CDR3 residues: CASSSLDRPSNQPQHF. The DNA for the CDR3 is TGTGCCAGCAGTTCCCTGGACAGGCCAAGCAATCAGCCCCAGCATTTT.

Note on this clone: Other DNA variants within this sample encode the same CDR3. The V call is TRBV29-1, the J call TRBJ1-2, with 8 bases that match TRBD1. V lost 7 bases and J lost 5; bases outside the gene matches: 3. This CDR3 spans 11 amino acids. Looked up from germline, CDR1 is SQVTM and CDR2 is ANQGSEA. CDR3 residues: CSGWTGYGYTF. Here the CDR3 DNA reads TGCAGCGGATGGACAGGGTATGGCTACACCTTC.

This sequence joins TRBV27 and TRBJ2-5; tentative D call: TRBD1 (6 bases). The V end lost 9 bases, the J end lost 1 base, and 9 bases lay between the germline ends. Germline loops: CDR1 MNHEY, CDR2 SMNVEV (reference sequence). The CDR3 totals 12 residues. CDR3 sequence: CASRDIQETQYF. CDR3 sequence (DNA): TGTGCCAGTCGGGACATCCAAGAGACCCAGTACTTC.

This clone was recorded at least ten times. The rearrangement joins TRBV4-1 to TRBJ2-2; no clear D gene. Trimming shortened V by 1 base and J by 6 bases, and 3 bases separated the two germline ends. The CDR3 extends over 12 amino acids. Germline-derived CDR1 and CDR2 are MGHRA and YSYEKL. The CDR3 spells CASSQAAGELFF. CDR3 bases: TGCGCCAGCAGCCAAGCAGCCGGGGAGCTGTTTTTT.

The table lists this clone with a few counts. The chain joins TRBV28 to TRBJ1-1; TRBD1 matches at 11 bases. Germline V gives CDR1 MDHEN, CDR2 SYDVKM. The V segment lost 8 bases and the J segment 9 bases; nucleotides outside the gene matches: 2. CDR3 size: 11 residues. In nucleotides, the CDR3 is TGTGCCAGCGGGGACAGGGGGAAAGCTTTCTTT. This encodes CASGDRGKAFF. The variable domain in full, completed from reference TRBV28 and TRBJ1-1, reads DVKVTQSSRYLVKRTGEKVFLECVQDMDHENMFWYRQDPGLGLRLIYFSYDVKMKEKGDIPEGYSVSREKKERFSLILESASTNQTSMYLCASGDRGKAFFGQGTRLTVV.

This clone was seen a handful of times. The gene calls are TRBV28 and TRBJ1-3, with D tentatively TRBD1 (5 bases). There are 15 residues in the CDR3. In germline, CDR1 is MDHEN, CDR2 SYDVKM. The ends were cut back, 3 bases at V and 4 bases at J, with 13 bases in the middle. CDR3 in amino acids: CASSFSGTLGNTIYF. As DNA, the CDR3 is TGTGCCAGCAGTTTTTCAGGGACTCTGGGAAACACCATATATTTT.

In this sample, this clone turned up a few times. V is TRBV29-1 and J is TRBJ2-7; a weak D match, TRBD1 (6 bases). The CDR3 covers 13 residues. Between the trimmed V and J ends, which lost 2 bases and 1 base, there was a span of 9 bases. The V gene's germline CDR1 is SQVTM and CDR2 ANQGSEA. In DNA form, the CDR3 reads TGCAGCGTTGAAACAGGGAATTCCTACGAGCAGTACTTC. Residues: CSVETGNSYEQYF.

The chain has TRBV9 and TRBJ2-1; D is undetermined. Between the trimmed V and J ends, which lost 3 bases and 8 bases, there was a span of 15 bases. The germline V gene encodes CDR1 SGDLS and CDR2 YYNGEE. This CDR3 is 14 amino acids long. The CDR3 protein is CASSEIPSFDEQFF. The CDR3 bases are TGTGCCAGCAGCGAGATCCCAAGCTTCGATGAGCAGTTCTTC.

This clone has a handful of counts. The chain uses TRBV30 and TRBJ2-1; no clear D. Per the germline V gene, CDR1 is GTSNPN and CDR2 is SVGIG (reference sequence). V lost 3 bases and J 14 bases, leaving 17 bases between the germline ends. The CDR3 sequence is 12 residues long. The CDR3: CAWRDKLLRKFF. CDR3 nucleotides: TGTGCCTGGAGGGATAAGCTCCTTCGGAAGTTCTTC. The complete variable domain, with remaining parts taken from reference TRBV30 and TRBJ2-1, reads SQTIHQWPATLVQPVGSPLSLECTVEGTSNPNLYWYRQAAGRGLQLLFYSVGIGQISSEVPQNLSASRPQDRQFILSSKKLLLSDSGFYLCAWRDKLLRKFFGPGTRLTVL.

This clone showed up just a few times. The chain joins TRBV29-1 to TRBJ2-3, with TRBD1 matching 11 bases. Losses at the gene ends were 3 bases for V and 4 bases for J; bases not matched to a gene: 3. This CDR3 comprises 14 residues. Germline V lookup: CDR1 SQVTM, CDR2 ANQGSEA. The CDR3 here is CSVDLGQGADTQYF. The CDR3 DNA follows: TGCAGCGTTGACCTGGGACAGGGGGCAGATACGCAGTATTTT.

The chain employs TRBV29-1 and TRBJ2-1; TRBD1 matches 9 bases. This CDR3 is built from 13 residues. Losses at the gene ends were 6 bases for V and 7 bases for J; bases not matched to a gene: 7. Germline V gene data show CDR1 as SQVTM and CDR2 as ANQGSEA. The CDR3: CSVTPDRGNEQFF. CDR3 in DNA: TGCAGCGTGACCCCGGACAGGGGTAATGAGCAGTTCTTC.